This TCR beta chain appears in the sequencing data of a study of T cells after yellow fever vaccination. Study-wide context: The fractions with low cell numbers were processed using SMART-Seq v4 Ultra Low Input. Study-wide results and caveats: A large majority of primary-vaccination clones showed up again after the booster (just under 97% CD4, around 85% CD8). Sorted repertoires could include abundant contaminating clonotypes from bulk cells.

About this clonotype: Its target is not known. One end of the junction varies from germline; a read error may be responsible.

The V gene's germline CDR1 is MGHRA and CDR2 YSYEKL. The CDR3 length is 14 residues. Conversion of TCR transcripts into cDNA relied on 5'RACE template switching, which added a universal primer site and UMIs. TCRdb itself ran the 5' RACE reads through MiXCR, one entry per CDR3 protein. Here the sample spans fewer than 350,000 distinct CDR3 sequences, less than 4.5% being singletons. Specimen: PBMCs, collected on the day of the yellow fever booster vaccination. The J gene is TRBJ2-3, the V gene TRBV4-1, with D possibly TRBD1 on 6 matching bases. The TCR was taken from a man younger than 35 who received the YFV17D yellow fever vaccine. CDR3 loop: CSSSPGQSTDTQYF. The CDR3 region has the DNA TGCTCCAGCAGCCCTGGACAGAGCACAGATACGCAGTATTTT.